This T cell receptor (beta chain) was captured in a study of cytotoxic CD8 clonotypes in ibrutinib-treated CLL. Germline CDR1 is KGHSH and CDR2 is LQKENI. There are 14 residues in the CDR3. Trimming pared 2 bases from V and 5 bases from J, leaving 12 bases between. TCRdb's copy holds only in-frame clones and misses some; the assay was immunoSEQ multiplex PCR. The sample holds about 300,000 clones, around 77% seen once. The material was PBMCs, obtained at disease progression, from a patient treated with ibrutinib. This chain connects TRBV18 to TRBJ2-5; a weak D match, TRBD2 (6 bases). This TCR was sampled from a human donor with chronic lymphocytic leukemia. CDR3 protein: CASSPSREVETQYF. DNA for the CDR3: TGTGCCAGCTCACCAAGCAGGGAGGTCGAGACCCAGTACTTC.